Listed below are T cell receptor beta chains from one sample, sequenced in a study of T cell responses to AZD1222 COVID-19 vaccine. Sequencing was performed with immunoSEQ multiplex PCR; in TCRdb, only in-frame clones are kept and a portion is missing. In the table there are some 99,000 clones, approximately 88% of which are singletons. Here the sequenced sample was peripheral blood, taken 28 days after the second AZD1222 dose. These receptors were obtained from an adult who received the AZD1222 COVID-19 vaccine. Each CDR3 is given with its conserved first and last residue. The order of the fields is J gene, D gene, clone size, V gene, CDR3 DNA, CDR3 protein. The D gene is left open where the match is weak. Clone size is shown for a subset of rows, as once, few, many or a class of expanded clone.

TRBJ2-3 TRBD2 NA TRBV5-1 TGCGCCAGCAGCCCTCAGCTAGCGGGGGGCACAGATACGCAGTATTTT CASSPQLAGGTDTQYF
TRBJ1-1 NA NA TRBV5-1 TGCGCCAGCAGCTTACAGACAGGGAACACTGAAGCTTTCTTT CASSLQTGNTEAFF
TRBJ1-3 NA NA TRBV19 TGTGCCAGTAGTATACGTCAGCCCTCTGGAAACACCATATATTTT CASSIRQPSGNTIYF
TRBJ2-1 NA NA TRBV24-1 TGTGCCACCAGTGATTCCCTACCGAGGGTAGGCTACAATGAGCAGTTCTTC CATSDSLPRVGYNEQFF
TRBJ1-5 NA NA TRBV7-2 TGTGCCAGCAGTAACAGGGTCGGACAGCCCCAGCATTTT CASSNRVGQPQHF
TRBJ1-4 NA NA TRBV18 TGTGCCAGCTCCCGGGGTTCGGGAGAAAATGAAAAACTGTTTTTT CASSRGSGENEKLFF
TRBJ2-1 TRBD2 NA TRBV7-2 TGTGCCAGCAGCAGCCTAGCGGGGGAGTACAATGAGCAGTTCTTC CASSSLAGEYNEQFF
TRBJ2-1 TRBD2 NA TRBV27 TGTGCCAGCAGCCCGGGACTAGCGGGACTCGATGAGCAGTTCTTC CASSPGLAGLDEQFF
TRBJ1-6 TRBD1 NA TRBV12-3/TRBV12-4 TGTGCCAGCAGTTTGACAGGGGATTCACCCCTCCACTTT CASSLTGDSPLHF
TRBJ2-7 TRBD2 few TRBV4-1 TGCGCCAGCAGCCAAGGCGGGAGGGGTTCCTACGAGCAGTACTTC CASSQGGRGSYEQYF
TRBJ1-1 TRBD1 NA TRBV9 TGTGCCAGCAGCGTAAGGGCAGGGGGGGGCACTGAAGCTTTCTTT CASSVRAGGGTEAFF
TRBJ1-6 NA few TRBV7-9 TGTGCCAGCAGCTTAGCGGCCCAAAGGGCAGCCCTCCACTTT CASSLAAQRAALHF
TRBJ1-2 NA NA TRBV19 TGTGCCTCCCAGCCCAAAGGGGAATATGGCTACACCTTC CASQPKGEYGYTF
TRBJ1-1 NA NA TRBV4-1 TGCGCCAGCAGCCAGACTGCTCCCTCAAGCCCTTTGAGATATGAAGCTTTCTTT CASSQTAPSSPLRYEAFF
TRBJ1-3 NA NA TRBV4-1 TGCGCCAGCAGTTCCGGGGTTTCAAGAGACACCATATATTTT CASSSGVSRDTIYF
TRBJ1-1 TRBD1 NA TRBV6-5 TGTGCCAGCAGCTGGACAGGGGGCAACACTGAAGCTTTCTTT CASSWTGGNTEAFF
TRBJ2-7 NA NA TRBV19 TGTGCCAGTAGTATACAGTCCTTCTCCTACGAGCAGTACTTC CASSIQSFSYEQYF
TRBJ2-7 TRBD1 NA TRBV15 TGTGCCACCAGCAGAGAGGACAGGGGCTCCTACGAGCAGTACTTC CATSREDRGSYEQYF
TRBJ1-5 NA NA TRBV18 TGTGCCAGCTCAAAGGGCCAGAGCAATCAGCCCCAGCATTTT CASSKGQSNQPQHF
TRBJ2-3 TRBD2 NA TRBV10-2 TGCGCCAGCAGTGCTCGACTAGCGGTGGTAGATACGCAGTATTTT CASSARLAVVDTQYF
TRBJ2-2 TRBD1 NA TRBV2 TGTGCCAGCAACTCGGGACAGGTCTTATCCGGGGAGCTGTTTTTT CASNSGQVLSGELFF
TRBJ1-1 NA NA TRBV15 TGTGCCACCAGCAGAGATCCAAGGGACATTTACACTGAAGCTTTCTTT CATSRDPRDIYTEAFF
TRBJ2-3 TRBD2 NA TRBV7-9 TGTGCCAGCAGCTTACCCGGACTAGGCCGCACAGATACGCAGTATTTT CASSLPGLGRTDTQYF
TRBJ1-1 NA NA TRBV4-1 TGCGCCAGCAGCTCGCCGCACGGGAACACTGAAGCTTTCTTT CASSSPHGNTEAFF
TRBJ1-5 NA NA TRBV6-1 TGTGCCAGCAGTGATACGGAGGATCAGCCCCAGCATTTT CASSDTEDQPQHF
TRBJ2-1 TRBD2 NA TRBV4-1 TGCGCCAGCAGCCAAGTGGGACTAGCGGGAGCCATAAACAATGAGCAGTTCTTC CASSQVGLAGAINNEQFF
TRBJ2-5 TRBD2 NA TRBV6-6 TGTGCCAGCAGAAAGGGAGGGAGCTACCAAGAGACCCAGTACTTC CASRKGGSYQETQYF
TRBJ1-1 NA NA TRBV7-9 TGTGCCAGCAGCCTCGGGGGCAGTAGGGCTTTCTTT CASSLGGSRAFF
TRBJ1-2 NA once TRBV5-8 TGTGCCAGCAGCTTGAATGGCTATGGCTACACCTTC CASSLNGYGYTF
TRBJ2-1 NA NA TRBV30 TGTGCCTGGTCAAACCGTGGCAGAACACTCAATGAGCAGTTCTTC CAWSNRGRTLNEQFF
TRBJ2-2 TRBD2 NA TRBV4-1 TGCGCCAGCAGCTTCAGAAGCGGGACCGCGAACACCGGGGAGCTGTTTTTT CASSFRSGTANTGELFF
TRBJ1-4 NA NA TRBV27 TGTGCCAGCAGTTTAGGGGCGGCTAATGAAAAACTGTTTTTT CASSLGAANEKLFF
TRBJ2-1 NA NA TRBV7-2 TGTGCCAGCAGTCGAGACGGGAACAATGAGCAGTTCTTC CASSRDGNNEQFF
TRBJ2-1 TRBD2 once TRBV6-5 TGTGCCGTAAGGGGGACTAGCGGATACAATGAGCAGTTCTTC CAVRGTSGYNEQFF
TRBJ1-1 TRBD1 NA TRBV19 TGTGCCAGTAGTAGTGGACAGGTTCTCAGCACTGAAGCTTTCTTT CASSSGQVLSTEAFF
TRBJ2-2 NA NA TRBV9 TGTGCCAGCAGCGTATTAAGCGGGGACATCACCGGGGAGCTGTTTTTT CASSVLSGDITGELFF
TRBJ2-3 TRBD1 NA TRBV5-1 TGCGCCAGCAGCCGCTTAACCGGGACAGCCCCTCCAATAGATACGCAGTATTTT CASSRLTGTAPPIDTQYF
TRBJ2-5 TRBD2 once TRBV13 TGTGCCAGCAGCTCAAAGCGGGAGAGAGGAGAGACCCAGTACTTC CASSSKRERGETQYF
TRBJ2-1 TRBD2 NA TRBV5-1 TGCGCCAGCAGCGACAGACTAGCTTCCTCCTACAATGAGCAGTTCTTC CASSDRLASSYNEQFF
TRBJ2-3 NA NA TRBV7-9 TGTGCCAGCAGCGAATACACAGATACGCAGTATTTT CASSEYTDTQYF
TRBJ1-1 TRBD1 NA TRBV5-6 TGTGCCAGCAGCAGCGGACAGGGCAACACTGAAGCTTTCTTT CASSSGQGNTEAFF
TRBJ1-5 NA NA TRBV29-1 TGCAGCGTTGGACAAAGCAATCAGCCCCAGCATTTT CSVGQSNQPQHF
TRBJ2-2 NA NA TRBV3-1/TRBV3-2 TGTGCCAGCAGCCGGGGGAGAGGGCGTATCACCGGGGAGCTGTTTTTT CASSRGRGRITGELFF
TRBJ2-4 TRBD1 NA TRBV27 TGTGCCAGCAGCACAGGGGTGCAAAACATTCAGTACTTC CASSTGVQNIQYF
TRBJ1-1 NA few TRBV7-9 TGTGCCAGCAGCTTAGGCGGGGAAAACGAAGCTTTCTTT CASSLGGENEAFF
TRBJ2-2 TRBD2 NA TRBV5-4 TGTGCCAGCAGCTTAATAGCGGGAGGTAACACCGGGGAGCTGTTTTTT CASSLIAGGNTGELFF